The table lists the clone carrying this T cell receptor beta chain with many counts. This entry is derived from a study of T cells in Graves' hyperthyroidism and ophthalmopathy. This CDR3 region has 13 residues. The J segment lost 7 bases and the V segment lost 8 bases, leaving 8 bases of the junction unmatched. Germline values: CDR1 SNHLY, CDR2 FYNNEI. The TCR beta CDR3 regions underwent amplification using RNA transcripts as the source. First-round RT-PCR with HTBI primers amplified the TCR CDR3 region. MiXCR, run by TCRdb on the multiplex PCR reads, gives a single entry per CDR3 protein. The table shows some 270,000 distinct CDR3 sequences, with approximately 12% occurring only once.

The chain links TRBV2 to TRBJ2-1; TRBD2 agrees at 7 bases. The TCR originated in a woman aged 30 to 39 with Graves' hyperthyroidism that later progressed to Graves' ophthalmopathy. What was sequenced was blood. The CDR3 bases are TGTGCCAGCGAGGGTAGCGGGTGGAATGAGCAGTTCTTC. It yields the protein CASEGSGWNEQFF.